This paragraph reports one TCR beta chain. This sample is part of a study of cytomegalovirus exposure and HLA in healthy donors. Looking at the study overall: Findings of an earlier analysis included some 120 million unique TCR beta sequences from 200 million or so T cells.

CDR1 and CDR2 (germline): SQVTM, ANQGSEA. V shed 7 bases and J shed 0 bases, with 9 bases lying between them. This CDR3 is built from 12 residues. The PCR ran on 60 Vbeta and 13 Jbeta primers. The table came from immunoSEQ multiplex PCR; TCRdb's copy has only in-frame clones and leaves some out. The sample contains around 95,000 clones, around four fifths of which appear only once. This receptor was obtained from a female donor in good health and CMV-seropositive. Sequenced: PBMCs. The chain employs TRBV29-1 and TRBJ1-1; D unclear. The CDR3 sequence is CSAPLLNTEAFF. CDR3 in DNA: TGCAGCGCCCCACTGCTGAACACTGAAGCTTTCTTT.